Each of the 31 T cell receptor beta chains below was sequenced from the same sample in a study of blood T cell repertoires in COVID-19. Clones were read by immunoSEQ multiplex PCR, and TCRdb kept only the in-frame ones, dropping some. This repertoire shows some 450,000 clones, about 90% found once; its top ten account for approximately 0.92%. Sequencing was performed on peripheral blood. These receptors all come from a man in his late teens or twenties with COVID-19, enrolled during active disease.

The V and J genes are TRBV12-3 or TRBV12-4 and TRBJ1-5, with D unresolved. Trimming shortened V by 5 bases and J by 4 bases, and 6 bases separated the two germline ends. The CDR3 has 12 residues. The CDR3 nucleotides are TGTGCCAGCAGTCTCTTAAATCAGCCCCAGCATTTT. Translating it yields CASSLLNQPQHF.

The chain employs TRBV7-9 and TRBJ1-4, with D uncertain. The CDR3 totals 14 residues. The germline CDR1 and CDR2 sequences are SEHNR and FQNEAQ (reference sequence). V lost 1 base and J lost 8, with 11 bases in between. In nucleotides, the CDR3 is TGTGCCAGCAGCTTAGGCATGGCGGGGGAAAAACTGTTTTTT. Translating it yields CASSLGMAGEKLFF.

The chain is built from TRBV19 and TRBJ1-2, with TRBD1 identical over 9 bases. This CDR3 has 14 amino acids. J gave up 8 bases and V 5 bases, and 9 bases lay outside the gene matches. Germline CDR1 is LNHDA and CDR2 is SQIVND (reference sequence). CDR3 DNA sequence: TGTGCCAGTAGTTCGGACAGGGGTACTTTGGGCTACACCTTC. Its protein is CASSSDRGTLGYTF.

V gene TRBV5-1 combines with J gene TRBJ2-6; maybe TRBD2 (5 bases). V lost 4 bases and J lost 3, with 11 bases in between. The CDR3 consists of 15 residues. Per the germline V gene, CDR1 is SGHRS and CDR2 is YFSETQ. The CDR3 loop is CASSLRSGGANVLTF. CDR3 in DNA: TGCGCCAGCAGCCTCCGGAGCGGTGGGGCCAACGTCCTGACTTTC.

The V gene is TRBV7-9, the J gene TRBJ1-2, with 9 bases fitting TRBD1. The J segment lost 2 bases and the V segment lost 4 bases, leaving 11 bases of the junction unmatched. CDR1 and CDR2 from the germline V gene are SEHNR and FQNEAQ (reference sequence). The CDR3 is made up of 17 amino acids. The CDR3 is CASSSFLGDRDNYGYTF. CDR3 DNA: TGTGCCAGCAGCTCTTTTCTAGGGGACAGGGACAACTATGGCTACACCTTC.

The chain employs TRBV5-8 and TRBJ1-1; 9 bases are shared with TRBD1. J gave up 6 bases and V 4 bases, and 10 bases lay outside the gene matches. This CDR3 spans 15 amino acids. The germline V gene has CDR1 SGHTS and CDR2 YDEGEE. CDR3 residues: CASSPGQGGDPEAFF. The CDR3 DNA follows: TGTGCCAGCAGCCCGGGACAGGGAGGGGACCCTGAAGCTTTCTTT.

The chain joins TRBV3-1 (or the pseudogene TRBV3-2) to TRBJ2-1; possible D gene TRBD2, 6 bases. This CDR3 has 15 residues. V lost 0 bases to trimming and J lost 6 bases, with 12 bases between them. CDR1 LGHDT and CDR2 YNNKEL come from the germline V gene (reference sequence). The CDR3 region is CASSQDWGTFNEQFF. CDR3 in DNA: TGTGCCAGCAGCCAAGATTGGGGGACTTTCAATGAGCAGTTCTTC.

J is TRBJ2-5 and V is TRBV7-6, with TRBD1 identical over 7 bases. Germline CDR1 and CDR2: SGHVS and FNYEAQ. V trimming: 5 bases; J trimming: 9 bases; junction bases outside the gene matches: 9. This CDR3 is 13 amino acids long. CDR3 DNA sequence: TGTGCCAGCAGCCCGACAGGGCTAGGGGCCCAGTACTTC. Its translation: CASSPTGLGAQYF.

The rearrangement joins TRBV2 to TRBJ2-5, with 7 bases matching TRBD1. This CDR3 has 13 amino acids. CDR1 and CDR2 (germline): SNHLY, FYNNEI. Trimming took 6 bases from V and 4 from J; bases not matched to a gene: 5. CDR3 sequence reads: CASSLDRAETQYF. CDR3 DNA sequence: TGTGCCAGCAGCCTCGACAGGGCAGAGACCCAGTACTTC. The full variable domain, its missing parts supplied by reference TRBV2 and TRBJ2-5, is EPEVTQTPSHQVTQMGQEVILRCVPISNHLYFYWYRQILGQKVEFLVSFYNNEISEKSEIFDDQFSVERPDGSNFTLKIRSTKLEDSAMYFCASSLDRAETQYFGPGTRLLVL.

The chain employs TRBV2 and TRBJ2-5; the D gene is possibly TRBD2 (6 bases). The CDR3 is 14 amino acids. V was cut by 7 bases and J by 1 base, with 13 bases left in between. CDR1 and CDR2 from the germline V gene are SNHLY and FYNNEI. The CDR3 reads CASKVAELQETQYF. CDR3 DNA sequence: TGTGCCAGCAAGGTAGCGGAGCTCCAAGAGACCCAGTACTTC.

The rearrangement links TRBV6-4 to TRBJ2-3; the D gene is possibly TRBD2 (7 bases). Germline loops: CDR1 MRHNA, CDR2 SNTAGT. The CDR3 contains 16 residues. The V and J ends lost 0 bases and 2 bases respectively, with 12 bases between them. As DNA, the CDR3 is TGTGCCAGCAGTGACTCGAGACGGGGGGCCACAGATACGCAGTATTTT. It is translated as CASSDSRRGATDTQYF.

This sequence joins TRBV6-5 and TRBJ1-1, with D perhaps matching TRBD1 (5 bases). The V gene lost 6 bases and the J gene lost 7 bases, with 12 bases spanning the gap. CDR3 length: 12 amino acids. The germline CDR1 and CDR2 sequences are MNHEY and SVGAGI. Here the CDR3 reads CASSGGGSEAFF. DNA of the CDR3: TGTGCCAGCAGCGGGGGGGGTAGTGAAGCTTTCTTT.

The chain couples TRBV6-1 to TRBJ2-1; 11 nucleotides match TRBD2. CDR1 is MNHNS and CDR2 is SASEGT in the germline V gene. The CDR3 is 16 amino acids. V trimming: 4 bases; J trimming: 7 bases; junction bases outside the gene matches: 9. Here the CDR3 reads CASSALLAGGNNEQFF. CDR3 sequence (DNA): TGTGCCAGCAGTGCCCTTCTAGCGGGGGGCAATAATGAGCAGTTCTTC.

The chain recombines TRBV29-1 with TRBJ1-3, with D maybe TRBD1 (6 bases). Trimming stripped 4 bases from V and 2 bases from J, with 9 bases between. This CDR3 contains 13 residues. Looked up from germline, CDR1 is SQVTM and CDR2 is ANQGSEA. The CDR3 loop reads CSVAQGTGNTIYF. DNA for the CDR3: TGCAGCGTTGCACAGGGAACTGGAAACACCATATATTTT.

The CDR3 protein is CASSRTLLYLKTQYF. For the CDR3, the DNA is TGTGCCAGCAGCCGGACTCTGTTATACTTGAAGACCCAGTACTTC. The chain has TRBV6-5 and TRBJ2-5; tentatively, D is TRBD2 (5 bases). Trimming stripped 6 bases from V and 6 bases from J, with 20 bases between. The CDR3 is 15 residues long. The germline CDR1 and CDR2 sequences are MNHEY and SVGAGI.

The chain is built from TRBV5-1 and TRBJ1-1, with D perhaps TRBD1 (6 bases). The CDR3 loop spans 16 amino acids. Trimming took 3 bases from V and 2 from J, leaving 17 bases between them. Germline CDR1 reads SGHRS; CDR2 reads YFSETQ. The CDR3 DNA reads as TGCGCCAGCAGCTCCCGAGGGGGTCGGTCAAACACTGAAGCTTTCTTT. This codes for CASSSRGGRSNTEAFF.

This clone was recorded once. DNA for the CDR3: TGTGCCACCAGTGAACGGACAGGTTTTGGAGACAATGAGCAGTTCTTC. Its protein product is CATSERTGFGDNEQFF. The V call is TRBV24-1, the J call TRBJ2-1; 7 bases agree with TRBD1. The CDR3 spans 16 residues. V dropped 4 bases and J dropped 5; count of bases not matched to a gene: 10. Per the germline V gene, CDR1 is KGHDR and CDR2 is SFDVKD.

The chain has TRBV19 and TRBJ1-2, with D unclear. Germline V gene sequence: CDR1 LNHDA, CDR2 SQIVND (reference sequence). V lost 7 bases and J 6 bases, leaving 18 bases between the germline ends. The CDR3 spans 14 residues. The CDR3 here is CASKWAGMVDGYTF. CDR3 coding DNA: TGTGCCAGTAAGTGGGCGGGCATGGTTGATGGCTACACCTTC. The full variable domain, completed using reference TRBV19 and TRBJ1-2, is DGGITQSPKYLFRKEGQNVTLSCEQNLNHDAMYWYRQDPGQGLRLIYYSQIVNDFQKGDIAEGYSVSREKKESFPLTVTSAQKNPTAFYLCASKWAGMVDGYTFGSGTRLTVV.

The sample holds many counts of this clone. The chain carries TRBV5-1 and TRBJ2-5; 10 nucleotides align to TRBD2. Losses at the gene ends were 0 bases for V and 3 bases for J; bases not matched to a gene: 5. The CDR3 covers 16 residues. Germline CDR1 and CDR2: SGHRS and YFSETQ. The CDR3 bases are TGCGCCAGCAGCTTGGGAGCGGGGGGGCAGAAAGAGACCCAGTACTTC. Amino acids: CASSLGAGGQKETQYF.

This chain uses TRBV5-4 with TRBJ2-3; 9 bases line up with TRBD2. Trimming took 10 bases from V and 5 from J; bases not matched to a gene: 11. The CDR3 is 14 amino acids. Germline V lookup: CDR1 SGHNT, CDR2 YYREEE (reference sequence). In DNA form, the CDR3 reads TGTGCCTCACAGGGCGGGGGGGCCCAAGATACGCAGTATTTT. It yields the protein CASQGGGAQDTQYF.

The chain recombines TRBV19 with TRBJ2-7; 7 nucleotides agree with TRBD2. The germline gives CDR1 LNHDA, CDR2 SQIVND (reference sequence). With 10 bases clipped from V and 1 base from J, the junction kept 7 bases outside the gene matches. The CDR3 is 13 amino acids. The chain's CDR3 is CANPGGSSYEQYF. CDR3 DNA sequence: TGTGCCAACCCCGGGGGGTCGTCCTACGAGCAGTACTTC. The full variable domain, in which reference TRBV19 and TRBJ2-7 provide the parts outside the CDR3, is DGGITQSPKYLFRKEGQNVTLSCEQNLNHDAMYWYRQDPGQGLRLIYYSQIVNDFQKGDIAEGYSVSREKKESFPLTVTSAQKNPTAFYLCANPGGSSYEQYFGPGTRLTVT.

Written as DNA, the CDR3 is TGTGCCAGCAGTTACTCGGGGCGGGACGAGCAGTTCTTC. Protein: CASSYSGRDEQFF. This chain joins TRBV6-2 or TRBV6-3 and TRBJ2-1, with D tentatively TRBD2 (6 bases). This CDR3 is 13 amino acids long. Deletions cut 0 bases from V and 10 bases from J, with 10 bases between. Germline V gene sequence: CDR1 MNHEY, CDR2 SVGEGT.

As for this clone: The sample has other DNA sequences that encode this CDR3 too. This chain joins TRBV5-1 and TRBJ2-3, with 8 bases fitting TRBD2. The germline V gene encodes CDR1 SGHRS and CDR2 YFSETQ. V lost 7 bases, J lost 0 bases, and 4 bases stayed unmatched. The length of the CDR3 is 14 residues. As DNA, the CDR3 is TGCGCCAGCGGAACTAGCGGTAGCACAGATACGCAGTATTTT. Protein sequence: CASGTSGSTDTQYF.

CDR3 sequence: CASSLEGVQPQHF. In nucleotides, the CDR3 is TGTGCCAGCAGTTTAGAAGGAGTACAGCCCCAGCATTTT. The genes are TRBV6-6 and TRBJ1-5; D is ambiguous. This CDR3 region has 13 residues. V was cut by 4 bases and J by 7 bases, with 11 bases left in between. Germline lookup yields CDR1 MNHNY and CDR2 SVGAGI (reference sequence).

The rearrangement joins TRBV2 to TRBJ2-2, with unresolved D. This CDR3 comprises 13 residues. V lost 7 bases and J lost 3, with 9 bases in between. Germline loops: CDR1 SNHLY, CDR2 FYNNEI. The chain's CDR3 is CASKRVYTGELFF. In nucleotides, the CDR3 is TGTGCCAGCAAACGGGTGTACACCGGGGAGCTGTTTTTT.

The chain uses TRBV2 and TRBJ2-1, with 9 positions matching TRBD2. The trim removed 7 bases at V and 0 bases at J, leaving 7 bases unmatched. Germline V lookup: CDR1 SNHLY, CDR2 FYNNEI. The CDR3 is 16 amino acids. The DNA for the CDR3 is TGTGCCAGCAAACGAGCGGGGGGAAGCTCCTACAATGAGCAGTTCTTC. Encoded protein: CASKRAGGSSYNEQFF.

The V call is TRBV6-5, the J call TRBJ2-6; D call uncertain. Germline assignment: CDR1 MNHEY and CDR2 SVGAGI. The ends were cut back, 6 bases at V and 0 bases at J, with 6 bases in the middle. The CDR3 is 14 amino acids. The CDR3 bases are TGTGCCAGCAGGGCAATCTCTGGGGCCAACGTCCTGACTTTC. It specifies CASRAISGANVLTF.

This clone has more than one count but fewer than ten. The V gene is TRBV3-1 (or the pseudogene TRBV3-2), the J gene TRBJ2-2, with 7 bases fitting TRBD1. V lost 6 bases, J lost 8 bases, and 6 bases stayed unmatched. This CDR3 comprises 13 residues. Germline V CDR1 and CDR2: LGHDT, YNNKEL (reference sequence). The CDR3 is CASRRTGVGELFF. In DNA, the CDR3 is TGTGCCAGCAGACGAACAGGGGTGGGGGAGCTGTTTTTT.

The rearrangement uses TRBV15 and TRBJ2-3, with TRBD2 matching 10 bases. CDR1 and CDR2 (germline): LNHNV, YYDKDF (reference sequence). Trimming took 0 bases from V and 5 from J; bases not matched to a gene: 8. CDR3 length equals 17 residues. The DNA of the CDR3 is TGTGCCACCAGCAGAGATTTCGGGCTAGCGGGAGAAGATACGCAGTATTTT. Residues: CATSRDFGLAGEDTQYF.

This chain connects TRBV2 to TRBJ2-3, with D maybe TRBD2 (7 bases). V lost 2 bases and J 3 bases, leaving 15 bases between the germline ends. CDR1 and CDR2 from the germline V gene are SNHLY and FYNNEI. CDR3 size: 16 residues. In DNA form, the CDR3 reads TGTGCCAGCAGTGAATTTGGCGGGGGCCTTACAGATACGCAGTATTTT. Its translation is CASSEFGGGLTDTQYF. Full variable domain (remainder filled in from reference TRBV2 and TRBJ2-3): EPEVTQTPSHQVTQMGQEVILRCVPISNHLYFYWYRQILGQKVEFLVSFYNNEISEKSEIFDDQFSVERPDGSNFTLKIRSTKLEDSAMYFCASSEFGGGLTDTQYFGPGTRLTVL.

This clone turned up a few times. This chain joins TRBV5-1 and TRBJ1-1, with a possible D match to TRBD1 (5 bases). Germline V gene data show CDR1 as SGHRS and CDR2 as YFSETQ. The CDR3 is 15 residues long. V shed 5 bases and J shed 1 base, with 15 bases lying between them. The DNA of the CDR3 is TGCGCCAGCAGACGCGAATCAGACAGGAACACTGAAGCTTTCTTT. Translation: CASRRESDRNTEAFF.